The present T cell receptor (beta chain) was sequenced within a study of T cells after yellow fever vaccination. The wider study: In the case of low-cell-number fractions, SMART-Seq v4 Ultra Low Input was used for preparation.

A few counts support this clonotype. Its antigen remains unidentified. Findings and limits, study-wide: Contamination of FACS-sorted repertoires by abundant clonotypes from the bulk population could occur. In post-booster samples, most primary-vaccination clones reappeared (approximately 96% CD4, roughly 89% CD8).

The germline gives CDR1 DFQATT, CDR2 SNEGSKA (reference sequence). The CDR3 covers 15 residues. The V end lost 2 bases, the J end lost 3 bases, and 11 bases lay between the germline ends. Synthesis of TCR cDNA relied on 5'RACE template switching, which attached a universal primer site and UMIs. Each CDR3 protein is one row after TCRdb ran MiXCR on the 5' RACE reads. Altogether about 210,000 distinct CDR3 sequences are present, 3% to 3.5% being singletons, with the ten largest covering around 3.2%. The material sequenced was CD4+ T cells sorted from PBMCs, taken 10 days after the yellow fever booster vaccination. The receptor's source is a man aged 18 to 29 who received the YFV17D yellow fever vaccine. The V call is TRBV20-1, the J call TRBJ1-6; D unclear. The CDR3 DNA sequence: TGCAGTGCTAGAATAGGACTGCTCTATAATTCACCCCTCCACTTT. Its protein product is CSARIGLLYNSPLHF.